The 25 T cell receptor beta chains below were found in one sample sequenced in a study of blood T cell repertoires in COVID-19. Method: immunoSEQ multiplex PCR; TCRdb's copy keeps in-frame clones and lacks some. The sample records just under 80,000 clones, 80% to 85% being singletons. The specimen was peripheral blood. Receptors were obtained from a woman in her seventies with acute or convalescent COVID-19.

The V gene is TRBV6-5, the J gene TRBJ2-1; 14 nucleotides align to TRBD2. The germline V gene encodes CDR1 MNHEY and CDR2 SVGAGI. V lost 10 bases and J lost 6; bases outside the gene matches: 8. The CDR3 loop spans 15 amino acids. CDR3 DNA sequence: TGTGCCACCCAGACTAGCGGGAGGGTTTCCAATGAGCAGTTCTTC. Protein sequence: CATQTSGRVSNEQFF.

The V and J genes are TRBV9 and TRBJ2-7, with 7 bases aligning to TRBD2. CDR3 length: 15 residues. After removal of 2 bases from V and 4 bases from J, the junction contained 9 bases not matched to a gene. Germline V CDR1 and CDR2: SGDLS, YYNGEE. The CDR3 DNA follows: TGTGCCAGCAGCGTGGAGGAGGGAGGGCCTTACGAGCAGTACTTC. This gives the protein CASSVEEGGPYEQYF.

A single count supports this clone. The chain employs TRBV5-4 and TRBJ2-1; 7 bases are a match to TRBD2. CDR1 and CDR2 from the germline V gene are SGHNT and YYREEE (reference sequence). The CDR3 has 15 residues. V shed 3 bases and J 2 bases; nucleotides not matched to a gene: 5. DNA of the CDR3: TGTGCCAGCAGCTCTGGGCGGGAGACCTACAATGAGCAGTTCTTC. It translates to CASSSGRETYNEQFF.

The chain is built from TRBV5-5 and TRBJ2-2; D perhaps matches TRBD2 (5 bases). The V gene lost 2 bases and the J gene lost 0 bases, with 5 bases spanning the gap. The CDR3 is 14 residues long. Germline assignment: CDR1 SGHKS and CDR2 YYEKEE (reference sequence). CDR3 residues: CASSLAANTGELFF. DNA of the CDR3: TGTGCCAGCAGCTTAGCGGCGAACACCGGGGAGCTGTTTTTT.

This chain connects TRBV3-1 (or the pseudogene TRBV3-2) to TRBJ2-5; unclear D gene. The length of the CDR3 is 13 residues. V was trimmed by 1 base and J by 2 bases, leaving 5 bases between them. Germline V gene data show CDR1 as LGHDT and CDR2 as YNNKEL (reference sequence). CDR3 DNA: TGTGCCAGCAGCCAAGGTGTACAAGAGACCCAGTACTTC. Protein: CASSQGVQETQYF.

The chain carries TRBV5-1 and TRBJ1-4; maybe TRBD1 (6 bases). CDR1 is SGHRS, CDR2 YFSETQ, per germline. V was shortened by 4 bases and J by 6 bases, with 13 bases between the two germline ends. The CDR3 extends over 14 amino acids. CDR3: CASSREPGDEKLFF. The CDR3, as DNA: TGCGCCAGCAGCCGAGAACCAGGGGATGAAAAACTGTTTTTT.

The CDR3 is CASSQDRAGQETQYF. The DNA for the CDR3 is TGTGCCAGCAGCCAGGACAGGGCCGGACAAGAGACCCAGTACTTC. The chain employs TRBV5-6 and TRBJ2-5, with TRBD1 identical over 8 bases. Germline lookup yields CDR1 SGHDT and CDR2 YYEEEE. This CDR3 has 15 residues. After removal of 4 bases from V and 2 bases from J, the junction contained 7 bases not matched to a gene.

The V gene is TRBV18, the J gene TRBJ2-5; 7 bases line up with TRBD2. This CDR3 comprises 16 residues. The V segment lost 2 bases and the J segment 4 bases; nucleotides outside the gene matches: 10. In germline, CDR1 is KGHSH, CDR2 LQKENI. In DNA form, the CDR3 reads TGTGCCAGCTCACCAGGAGGCGGGAGATCGGCAGAGACCCAGTACTTC. This translates into CASSPGGGRSAETQYF.

This clone appeared a single time. The V call is TRBV5-1, the J call TRBJ1-2, with D perhaps TRBD1 (5 bases). This CDR3 is 15 amino acids long. Germline CDR1 and CDR2: SGHRS and YFSETQ. Trimming left V 0 bases short and J 3 bases short, with 12 bases between. The CDR3: CASSLGVREDYGYTF. In DNA form, the CDR3 reads TGCGCCAGCAGCTTGGGGGTCAGGGAAGACTATGGCTACACCTTC.

This clone was counted a few times. The V gene is TRBV18, the J gene TRBJ1-1; a possible D gene is TRBD1 (6 bases). CDR3 length: 15 residues. Germline CDR1 reads KGHSH; CDR2 reads LQKENI. The V and J ends lost 6 bases and 0 bases respectively, with 14 bases between them. In nucleotides, the CDR3 is TGTGCCAGCTCCCTATACAGGGCCTTGAACACTGAAGCTTTCTTT. Protein sequence: CASSLYRALNTEAFF.

The chain employs TRBV12-3 or TRBV12-4 and TRBJ2-7; D is perhaps TRBD2 (5 bases). Deletions cut 5 bases from V and 3 bases from J, with 11 bases between. The CDR3 runs 13 residues. CDR3 sequence: CASSAGLVYEQYF. The CDR3 bases are TGTGCCAGCAGTGCCGGACTCGTCTACGAGCAGTACTTC.

This sequence joins TRBV10-3 and TRBJ2-7, with 8 bases lining up with TRBD1. This CDR3 region has 16 residues. V was clipped by 6 bases and J by 3 bases; unmatched bases: 13. Germline V gene data show CDR1 as ENHRY and CDR2 as SYGVKD. CDR3 in amino acids: CAISLNGQGVDYEQYF. The CDR3 DNA follows: TGTGCCATCAGCCTGAATGGACAGGGTGTCGACTACGAGCAGTACTTC.

This chain joins TRBV10-1 and TRBJ2-1; D is undetermined. Per the germline V gene, CDR1 is WNHNN and CDR2 is SYGVQD (reference sequence). V lost 4 bases and J 9 bases, leaving 13 bases between the germline ends. This CDR3 has 13 amino acids. CDR3 residues: CASSGRLPGEQFF. CDR3 in DNA: TGCGCCAGCAGTGGGAGATTGCCGGGTGAGCAGTTCTTC.

This clone appeared a single time. Here the CDR3 reads CASSLGTDAHTGELFF. CDR3 in DNA: TGTGCCAGCAGCTTAGGGACAGATGCCCACACCGGGGAGCTGTTTTTT. The chain recombines TRBV11-3 with TRBJ2-2; D may be TRBD1 (6 bases). Germline CDR1 is SGHNT and CDR2 is YENEEA. The CDR3 length is 16 residues. Trimming took off 1 base at V and 3 bases at J, with 12 bases between the two ends.

J is TRBJ2-7 and V is TRBV6-6; TRBD2 is a possible D gene (5 bases). Germline CDR1 is MNHNY and CDR2 is SVGAGI (reference sequence). V shed 6 bases and J shed 0 bases, with 9 bases lying between them. This CDR3 region has 13 residues. CDR3: CASSPTSSYEQYF. The CDR3 nucleotides are TGTGCCAGCAGCCCCACTAGCTCCTACGAGCAGTACTTC.

The rearrangement joins TRBV27 to TRBJ2-7; TRBD2 matches 10 bases. The germline V gene has CDR1 MNHEY and CDR2 SMNVEV (reference sequence). There are 14 residues in the CDR3. Trimming removed 5 bases from V and 7 bases from J; junction bases left unmatched: 8. The CDR3 loop reads CASSISGRAEEQYF. The CDR3 region has the DNA TGTGCCAGCAGTATAAGCGGGAGGGCGGAGGAGCAGTACTTC.

The V call is TRBV9, the J call TRBJ1-2; TRBD1 is a possible D gene (6 bases). V lost 0 bases and J 7 bases, leaving 22 bases between the germline ends. The CDR3 extends over 17 amino acids. The germline V gene encodes CDR1 SGDLS and CDR2 YYNGEE. The CDR3 loop reads CASSVEGRGAARGGYTF. CDR3 bases: TGTGCCAGCAGCGTAGAGGGACGGGGGGCAGCGAGAGGTGGCTACACCTTC.

This chain links TRBV7-2 with TRBJ2-1, with 7 bases fitting TRBD2. The CDR3 spans 18 residues. From germline, CDR1 is SGHTA and CDR2 FQGNSA. The junction had 14 bases not matched to a gene; V was cut back by 2 bases and J by 4 bases. CDR3: CASSLTAFVLREYNEQFF. The DNA of the CDR3 is TGTGCCAGCAGCTTAACTGCTTTCGTCTTGCGGGAGTACAATGAGCAGTTCTTC.

The chain carries TRBV30 and TRBJ2-2; 8 positions match TRBD2. This CDR3 region has 14 residues. After removal of 7 bases from V and 3 bases from J, the junction contained 7 bases not matched to a gene. The germline V gene has CDR1 GTSNPN and CDR2 SVGIG (reference sequence). CDR3 loop: CAFKRERHTGELFF. CDR3 bases: TGTGCCTTCAAGCGGGAGCGTCACACCGGGGAGCTGTTTTTT.

The gene calls are TRBV6-5 and TRBJ1-1, with a tentative D call TRBD1 (6 bases). The CDR3 length is 14 residues. V lost 5 bases and J 3 bases, leaving 13 bases between the germline ends. Germline values: CDR1 MNHEY, CDR2 SVGAGI. CDR3 coding DNA: TGTGCCAGCAGTCCAGGACAGAAGGACACTGAAGCTTTCTTT. Residues: CASSPGQKDTEAFF.

This sequence joins TRBV5-1 and TRBJ2-3, with 10 bases lining up with TRBD2. CDR3 size: 16 residues. Germline CDR1 and CDR2: SGHRS and YFSETQ. Trimming took 4 bases from V and 0 from J; bases not matched to a gene: 5. In DNA form, the CDR3 reads TGCGCCAGCAGCCAGGGGACTAGCGTAAGCACAGATACGCAGTATTTT. It is translated as CASSQGTSVSTDTQYF.

The table lists this clone with a count of one. This chain links TRBV29-1 with TRBJ2-2, with D possibly TRBD1 on 7 matching bases. CDR1 is SQVTM, CDR2 ANQGSEA, per germline. V gave up 6 bases and J gave up 2 bases, with 13 bases separating them. CDR3 size: 14 residues. CDR3 region: CSVGQGGNTGELFF. The CDR3 region has the DNA TGCAGCGTCGGCCAGGGGGGAAACACCGGGGAGCTGTTTTTT.

This clone has just one count. This chain joins TRBV6-5 and TRBJ1-4, with 11 bases identical to TRBD1. The CDR3 has 15 residues. V shed 0 bases, J shed 9 bases, and the junction held 3 bases outside the gene matches. CDR1 is MNHEY and CDR2 is SVGAGI in the germline V gene. Here the CDR3 DNA reads TGTGCCAGCAGTTACTCGGACAGGGGGCCGAAAAAACTGTTTTTT. It encodes CASSYSDRGPKKLFF.

This clone was detected once. The genes are TRBV19 and TRBJ1-5, with TRBD1 matching over 9 bases. Germline CDR1 and CDR2: LNHDA and SQIVND (reference sequence). Losses at the gene ends were 4 bases for V and 2 bases for J; bases not matched to a gene: 12. The CDR3 length is 18 residues. The CDR3 region has the DNA TGTGCCAGTAGTAACCTCAGACAGGGGGGAGTGGGCAATCAGCCCCAGCATTTT. Its protein is CASSNLRQGGVGNQPQHF.

V usage is TRBV28 and J usage is TRBJ2-3; D is uncertain. CDR1 is MDHEN and CDR2 is SYDVKM in the germline V gene. CDR3 length equals 11 residues. The germline V and J ends were trimmed by 3 bases and 7 bases, with 5 bases remaining between them. CDR3 protein: CASSFSYTQYF. The CDR3 bases are TGTGCCAGCAGTTTTTCGTATACGCAGTATTTT.